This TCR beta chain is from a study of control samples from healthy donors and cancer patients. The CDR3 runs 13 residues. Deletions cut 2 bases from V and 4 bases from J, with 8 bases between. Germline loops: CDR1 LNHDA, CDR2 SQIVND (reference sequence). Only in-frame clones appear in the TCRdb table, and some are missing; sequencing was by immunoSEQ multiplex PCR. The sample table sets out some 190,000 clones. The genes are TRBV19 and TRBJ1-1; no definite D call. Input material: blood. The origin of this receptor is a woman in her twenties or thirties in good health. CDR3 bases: TGTGCCAGTAGTATAAACACGGGCACTGAAGCTTTCTTT. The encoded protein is CASSINTGTEAFF.